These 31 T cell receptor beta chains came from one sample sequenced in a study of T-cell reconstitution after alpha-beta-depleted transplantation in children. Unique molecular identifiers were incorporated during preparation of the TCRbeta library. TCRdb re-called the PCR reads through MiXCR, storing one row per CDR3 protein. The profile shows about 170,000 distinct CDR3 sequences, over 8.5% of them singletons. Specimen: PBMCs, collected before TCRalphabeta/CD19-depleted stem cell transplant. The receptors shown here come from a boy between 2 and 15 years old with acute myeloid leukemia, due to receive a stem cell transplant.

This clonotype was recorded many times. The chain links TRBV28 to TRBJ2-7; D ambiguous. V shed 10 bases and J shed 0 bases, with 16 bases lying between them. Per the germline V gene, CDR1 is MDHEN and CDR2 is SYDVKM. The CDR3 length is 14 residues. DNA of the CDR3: TGTGCCACCCGCCCGAGGCTGACCTCCTACGAGCAGTACTTC. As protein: CATRPRLTSYEQYF.

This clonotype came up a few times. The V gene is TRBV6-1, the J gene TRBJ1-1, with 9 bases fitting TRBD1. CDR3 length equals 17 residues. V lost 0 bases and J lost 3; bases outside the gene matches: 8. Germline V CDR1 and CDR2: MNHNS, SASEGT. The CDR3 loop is CASSEAGRGQGYTEAFF. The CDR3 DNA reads TGTGCCAGCAGTGAAGCTGGGCGAGGACAGGGGTACACTGAAGCTTTCTTT.

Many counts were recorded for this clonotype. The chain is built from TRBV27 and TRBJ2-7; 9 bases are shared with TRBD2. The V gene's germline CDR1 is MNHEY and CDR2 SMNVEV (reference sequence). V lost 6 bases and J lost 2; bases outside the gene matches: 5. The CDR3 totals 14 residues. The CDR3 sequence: CASSRLAATYEQYF. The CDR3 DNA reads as TGTGCCAGCAGCCGACTAGCGGCTACCTACGAGCAGTACTTC.

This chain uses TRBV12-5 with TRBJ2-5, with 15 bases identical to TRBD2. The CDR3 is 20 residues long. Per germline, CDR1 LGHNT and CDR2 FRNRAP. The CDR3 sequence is CACCQETPGLAGGWQETQYF. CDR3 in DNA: TGTGCCTGCTGCCAAGAAACCCCGGGACTAGCGGGAGGATGGCAAGAGACCCAGTACTTC.

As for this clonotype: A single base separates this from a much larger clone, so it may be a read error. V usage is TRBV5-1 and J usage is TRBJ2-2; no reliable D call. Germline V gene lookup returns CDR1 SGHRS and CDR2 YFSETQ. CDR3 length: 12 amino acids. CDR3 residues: CAGSFQAGELFF. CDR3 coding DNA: TGCGCCGGCAGCTTCCAGGCCGGGGAGCTGTTTTTT.

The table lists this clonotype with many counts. Here the CDR3 DNA reads TGTGCCAGCAGCTTAAGGCGGGTACAGGGGGCCAAAAACATTCAGTACTTC. It specifies CASSLRRVQGAKNIQYF. The chain uses TRBV7-8 and TRBJ2-4, with 7 bases identical to TRBD1. V trimming: 2 bases; J trimming: 1 base; junction bases outside the gene matches: 8. The CDR3 runs to 17 residues. Germline loops: CDR1 SGHVS, CDR2 FQNEAQ.

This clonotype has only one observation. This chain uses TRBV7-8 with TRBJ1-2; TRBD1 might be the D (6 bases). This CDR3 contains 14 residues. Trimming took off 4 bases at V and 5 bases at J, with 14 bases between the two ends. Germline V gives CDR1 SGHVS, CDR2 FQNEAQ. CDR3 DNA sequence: TGTGCCAGCAGCTATACAAGTCAGGGGTATGGCTACACCTTC. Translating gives CASSYTSQGYGYTF. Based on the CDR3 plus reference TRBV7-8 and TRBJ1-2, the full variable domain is GAGVSQSPRYKVAKRGQDVALRCDPISGHVSLFWYQQALGQGPEFLTYFQNEAQLDKSGLPSDRFFAERPEGSVSTLKIQRTQQEDSAVYLCASSYTSQGYGYTFGSGTRLTVV.

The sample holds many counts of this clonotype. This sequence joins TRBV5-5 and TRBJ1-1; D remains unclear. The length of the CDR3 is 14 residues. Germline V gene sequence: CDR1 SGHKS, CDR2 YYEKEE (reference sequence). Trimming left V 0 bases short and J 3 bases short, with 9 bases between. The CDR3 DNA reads TGTGCCAGCAGCTTGGTGCGTGGCGACACTGAAGCTTTCTTT. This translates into CASSLVRGDTEAFF.

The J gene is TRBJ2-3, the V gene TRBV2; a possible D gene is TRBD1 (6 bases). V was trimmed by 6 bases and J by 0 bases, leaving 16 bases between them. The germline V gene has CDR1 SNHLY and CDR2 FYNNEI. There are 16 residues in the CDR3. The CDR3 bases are TGTGCCAGCAGGATACCTCAGGGGTCTAGCACAGATACGCAGTATTTT. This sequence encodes CASRIPQGSSTDTQYF. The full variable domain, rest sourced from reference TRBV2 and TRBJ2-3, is EPEVTQTPSHQVTQMGQEVILRCVPISNHLYFYWYRQILGQKVEFLVSFYNNEISEKSEIFDDQFSVERPDGSNFTLKIRSTKLEDSAMYFCASRIPQGSSTDTQYFGPGTRLTVL.

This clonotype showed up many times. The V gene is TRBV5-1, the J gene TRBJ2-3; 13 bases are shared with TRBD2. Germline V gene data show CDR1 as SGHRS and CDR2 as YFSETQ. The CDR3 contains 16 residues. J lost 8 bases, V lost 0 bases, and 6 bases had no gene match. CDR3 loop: CASSLGGTSGKATQYF. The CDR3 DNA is TGCGCCAGCAGCTTGGGTGGGACTAGCGGGAAGGCTACGCAGTATTTT.

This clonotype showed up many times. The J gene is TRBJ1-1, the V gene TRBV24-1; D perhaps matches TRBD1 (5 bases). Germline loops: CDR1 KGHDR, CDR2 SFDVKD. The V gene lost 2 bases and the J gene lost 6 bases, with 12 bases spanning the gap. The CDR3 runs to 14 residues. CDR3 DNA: TGTGCCACCAGTGATTCTTCCAGGGTAGCTGAAGCTTTCTTT. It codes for CATSDSSRVAEAFF.

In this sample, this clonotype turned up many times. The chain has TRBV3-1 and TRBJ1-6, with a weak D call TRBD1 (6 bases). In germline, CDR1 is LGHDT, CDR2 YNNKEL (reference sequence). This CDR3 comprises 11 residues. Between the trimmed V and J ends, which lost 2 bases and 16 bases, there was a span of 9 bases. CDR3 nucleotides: TGTGCCAGCAGCCAAAGACAGGAACTCCACTTT. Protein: CASSQRQELHF.

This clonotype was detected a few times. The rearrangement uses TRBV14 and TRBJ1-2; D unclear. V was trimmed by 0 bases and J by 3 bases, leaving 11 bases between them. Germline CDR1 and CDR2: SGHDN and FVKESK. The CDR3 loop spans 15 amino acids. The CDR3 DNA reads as TGTGCCAGCAGCCAAGATGGATGGGGATACTATGGCTACACCTTC. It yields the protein CASSQDGWGYYGYTF.

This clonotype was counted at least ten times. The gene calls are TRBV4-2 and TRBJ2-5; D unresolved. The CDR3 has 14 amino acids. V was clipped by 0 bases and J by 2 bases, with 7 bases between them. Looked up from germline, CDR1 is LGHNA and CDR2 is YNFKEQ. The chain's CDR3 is CASSQESKQETQYF. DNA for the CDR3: TGTGCCAGCAGCCAAGAGTCGAAGCAAGAGACCCAGTACTTC.

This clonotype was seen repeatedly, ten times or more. The CDR3 is CATSRDLQANQPQHF. CDR3 sequence (DNA): TGTGCCACCAGCAGAGATTTGCAGGCGAATCAGCCCCAGCATTTT. The J gene is TRBJ1-5, the V gene TRBV15, with D unclear. The CDR3 contains 15 residues. CDR1 LNHNV and CDR2 YYDKDF come from the germline V gene (reference sequence). V was shortened by 0 bases and J by 4 bases, with 10 bases between the two germline ends.

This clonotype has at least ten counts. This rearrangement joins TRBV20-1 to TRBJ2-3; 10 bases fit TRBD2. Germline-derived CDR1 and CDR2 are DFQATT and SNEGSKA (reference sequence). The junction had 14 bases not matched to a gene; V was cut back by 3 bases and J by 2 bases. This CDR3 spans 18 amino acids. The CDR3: CSASPQTSGYTFTDTQYF. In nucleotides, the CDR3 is TGCAGTGCTAGCCCACAGACTAGCGGGTATACTTTCACAGATACGCAGTATTTT.

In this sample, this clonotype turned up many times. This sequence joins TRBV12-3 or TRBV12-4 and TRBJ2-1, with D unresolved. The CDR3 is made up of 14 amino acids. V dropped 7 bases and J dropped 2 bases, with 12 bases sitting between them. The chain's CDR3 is CASNSPEPYNEQFF. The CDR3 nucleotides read TGTGCCAGCAACTCTCCTGAACCCTACAATGAGCAGTTCTTC.

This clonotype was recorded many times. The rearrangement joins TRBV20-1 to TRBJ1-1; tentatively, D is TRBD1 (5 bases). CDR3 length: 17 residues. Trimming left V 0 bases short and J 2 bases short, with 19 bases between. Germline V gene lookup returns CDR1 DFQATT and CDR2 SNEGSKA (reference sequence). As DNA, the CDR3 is TGCAGTGCTAGAGATGAGCCGCTGATAGGGGCCAACACTGAAGCTTTCTTT. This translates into CSARDEPLIGANTEAFF.

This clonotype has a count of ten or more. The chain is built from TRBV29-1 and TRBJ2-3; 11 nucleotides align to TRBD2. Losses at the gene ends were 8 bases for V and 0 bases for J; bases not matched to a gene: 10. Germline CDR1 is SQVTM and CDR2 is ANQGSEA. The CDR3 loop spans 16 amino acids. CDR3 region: CSMTSGISGSTDTQYF. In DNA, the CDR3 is TGCAGCATGACTAGCGGGATATCCGGTAGCACAGATACGCAGTATTTT.

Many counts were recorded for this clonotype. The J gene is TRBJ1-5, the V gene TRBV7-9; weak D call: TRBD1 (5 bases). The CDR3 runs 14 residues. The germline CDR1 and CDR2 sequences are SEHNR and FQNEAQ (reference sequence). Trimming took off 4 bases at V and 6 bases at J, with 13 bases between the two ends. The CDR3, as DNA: TGTGCCAGCAGCTCTACAGGAATCCCTCAGCCCCAGCATTTT. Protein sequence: CASSSTGIPQPQHF.

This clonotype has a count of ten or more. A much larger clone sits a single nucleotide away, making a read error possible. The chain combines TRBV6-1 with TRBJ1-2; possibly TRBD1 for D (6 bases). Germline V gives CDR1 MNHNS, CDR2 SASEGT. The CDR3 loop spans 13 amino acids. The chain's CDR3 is CVSRQEGGYGYTF. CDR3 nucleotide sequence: TGTGTCAGCAGACAGGAGGGGGGCTATGGCTACACCTTC.

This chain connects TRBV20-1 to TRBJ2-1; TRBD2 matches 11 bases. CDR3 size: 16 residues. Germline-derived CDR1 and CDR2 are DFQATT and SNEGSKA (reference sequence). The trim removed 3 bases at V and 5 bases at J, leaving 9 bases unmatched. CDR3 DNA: TGCAGTGCTAGCCTGAAACCGGGACTAGCGGACAATGAGCAGTTCTTC. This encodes CSASLKPGLADNEQFF.

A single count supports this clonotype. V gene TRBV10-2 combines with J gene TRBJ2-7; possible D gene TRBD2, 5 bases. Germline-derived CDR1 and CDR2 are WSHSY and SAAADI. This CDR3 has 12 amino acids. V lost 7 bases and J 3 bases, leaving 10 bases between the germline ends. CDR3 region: CASTTGNYEQYF. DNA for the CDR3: TGCGCCAGCACGACCGGGAACTACGAGCAGTACTTC.

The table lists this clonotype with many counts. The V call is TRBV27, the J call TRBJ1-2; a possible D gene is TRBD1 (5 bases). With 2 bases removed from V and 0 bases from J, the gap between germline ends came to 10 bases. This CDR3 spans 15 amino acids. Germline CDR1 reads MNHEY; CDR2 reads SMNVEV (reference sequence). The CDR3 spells CASSLSQGTNYGYTF. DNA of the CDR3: TGTGCCAGCAGTTTAAGTCAGGGAACTAACTATGGCTACACCTTC.

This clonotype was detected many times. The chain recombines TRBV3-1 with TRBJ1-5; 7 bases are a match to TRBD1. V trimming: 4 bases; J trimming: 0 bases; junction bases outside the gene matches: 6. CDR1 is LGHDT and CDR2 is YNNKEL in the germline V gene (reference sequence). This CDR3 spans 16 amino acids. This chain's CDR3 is CASSRGTDYSNQPQHF. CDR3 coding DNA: TGTGCCAGCAGCCGAGGGACAGACTATAGCAATCAGCCCCAGCATTTT.

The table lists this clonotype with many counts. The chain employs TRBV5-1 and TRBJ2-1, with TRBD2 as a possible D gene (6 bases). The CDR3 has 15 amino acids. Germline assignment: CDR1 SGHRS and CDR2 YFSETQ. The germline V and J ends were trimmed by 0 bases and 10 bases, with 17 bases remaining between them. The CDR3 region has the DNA TGCGCCAGCAGCTTGGCCGCGGGGAGCCTGGGGGAGCAGTTCTTC. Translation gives CASSLAAGSLGEQFF.

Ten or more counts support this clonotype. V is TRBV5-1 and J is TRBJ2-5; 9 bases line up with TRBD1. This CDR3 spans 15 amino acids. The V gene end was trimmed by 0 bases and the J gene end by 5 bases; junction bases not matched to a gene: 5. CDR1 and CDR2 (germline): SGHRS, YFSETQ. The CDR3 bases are TGCGCCAGCAGCTTGGCCGGGACAGGGAGCGAGACCCAGTACTTC. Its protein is CASSLAGTGSETQYF.

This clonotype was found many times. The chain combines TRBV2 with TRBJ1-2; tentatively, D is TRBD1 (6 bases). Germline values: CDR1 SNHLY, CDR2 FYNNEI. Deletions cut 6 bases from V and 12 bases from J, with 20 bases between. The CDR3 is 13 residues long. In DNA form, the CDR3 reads TGTGCCAGCAGCCGACCTAGACAGGAACCGCACACCTTC. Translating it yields CASSRPRQEPHTF.

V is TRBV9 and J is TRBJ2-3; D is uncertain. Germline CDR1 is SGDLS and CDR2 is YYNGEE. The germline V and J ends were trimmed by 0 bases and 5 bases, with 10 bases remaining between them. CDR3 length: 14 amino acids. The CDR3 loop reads CASSVEGLRDTQYF. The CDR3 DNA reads TGTGCCAGCAGCGTAGAAGGTCTGCGAGATACGCAGTATTTT.

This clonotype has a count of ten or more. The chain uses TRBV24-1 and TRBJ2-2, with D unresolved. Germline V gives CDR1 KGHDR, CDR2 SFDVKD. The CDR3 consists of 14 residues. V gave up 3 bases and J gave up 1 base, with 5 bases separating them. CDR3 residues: CATSDTGNTGELFF. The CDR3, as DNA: TGTGCCACCAGTGATACTGGGAACACCGGGGAGCTGTTTTTT.

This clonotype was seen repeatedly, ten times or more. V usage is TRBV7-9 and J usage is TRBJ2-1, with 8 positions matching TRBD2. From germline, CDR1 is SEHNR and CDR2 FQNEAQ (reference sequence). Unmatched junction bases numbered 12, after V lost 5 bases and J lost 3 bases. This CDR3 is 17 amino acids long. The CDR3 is CASSGAPREGFYNEQFF. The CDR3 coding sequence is TGTGCCAGCAGCGGAGCCCCCCGGGAGGGCTTCTACAATGAGCAGTTCTTC.